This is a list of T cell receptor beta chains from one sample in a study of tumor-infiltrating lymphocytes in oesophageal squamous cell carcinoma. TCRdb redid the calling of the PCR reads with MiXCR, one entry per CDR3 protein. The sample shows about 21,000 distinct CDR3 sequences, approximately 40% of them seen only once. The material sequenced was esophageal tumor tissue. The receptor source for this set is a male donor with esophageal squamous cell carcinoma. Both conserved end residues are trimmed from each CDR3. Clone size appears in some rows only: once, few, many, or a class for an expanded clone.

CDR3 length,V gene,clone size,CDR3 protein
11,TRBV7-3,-,ASSQGQLQTQY
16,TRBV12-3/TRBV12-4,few,ASSLGGGPRSGANVLT
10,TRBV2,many,ASIATYNEQF
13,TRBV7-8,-,ASSLVPLNTGELF
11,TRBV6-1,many,ASRSRSNQPQH
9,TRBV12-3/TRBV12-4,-,ASSRSNEQF
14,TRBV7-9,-,ASSLATGALHYGYT
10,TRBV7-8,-,ASSLNTGELY
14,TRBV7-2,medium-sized,ASSFGTSFSTDTQY
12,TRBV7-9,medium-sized,ASSQTRAGEKLF
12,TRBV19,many,ASSVGQGSAEAF
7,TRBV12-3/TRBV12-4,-,ASSFGRT
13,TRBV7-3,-,ASSSQVAGASEQF
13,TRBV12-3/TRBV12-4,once,ASSRTGGGYNEQF
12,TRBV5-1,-,ASSADRGGNEQF
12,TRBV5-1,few,ASSVDRGGNEQF
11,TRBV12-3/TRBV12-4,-,ASTRGVQETQY
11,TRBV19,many,ASSMGQVVEAF
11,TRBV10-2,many,ASRTSGGNEQY
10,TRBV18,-,ASSRDREKLF
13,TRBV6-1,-,ASSSRRQSNEKLF
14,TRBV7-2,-,ASSLKLAGGFNEQF
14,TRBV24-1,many,ATSALDLGDTDTQY
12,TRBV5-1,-,ASSLGDRTYGYT
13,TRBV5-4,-,ASSLEAGLNTEAF
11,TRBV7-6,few,ASSLRGEETQY
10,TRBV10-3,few,AIRPGLEGYT
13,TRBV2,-,ASRFLDSGRYEQY
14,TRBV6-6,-,ASSYSGSSGKGAQY
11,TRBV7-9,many,ASSLGDLYEQY
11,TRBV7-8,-,ASSWDLQETQY
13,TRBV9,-,ASSVAGGRGGEQY
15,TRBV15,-,ATSRDRSPLSYNEQF
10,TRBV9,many,ASSGDTDTQY
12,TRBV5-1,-,ASSSGTATDTQY
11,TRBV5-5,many,ASSLGNQAEAF
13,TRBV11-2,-,ASSDILSGANVLT
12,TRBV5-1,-,ASESAGVPYEQY
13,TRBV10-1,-,ASSLAGGPTDTQY
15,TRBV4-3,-,ASSQDRGGTSRETQY
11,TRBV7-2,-,ASSSGQILVAF
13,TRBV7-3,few,ASSLTAGEIDTQY
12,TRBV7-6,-,ASSLAQGTDTQY
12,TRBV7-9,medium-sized,ASSAPGHYYEQY
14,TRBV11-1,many,ASSQIAGGPGQTQY
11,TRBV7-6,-,ASSRRDYDEQY
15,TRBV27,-,ASSLRGSGGFNYGYT
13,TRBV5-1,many,ASSLGSAYQETQY
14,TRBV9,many,ASSSRTSGVANEQF
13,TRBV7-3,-,ASSLSDPISNEQY
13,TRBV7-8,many,ASTMRAGASYEQY
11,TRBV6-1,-,ASSPTTRPEQY
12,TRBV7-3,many,ASSFRDSHNEQY
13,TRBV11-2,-,ASSLGSGLNSPLH
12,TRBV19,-,ASSTSVTLTGVF
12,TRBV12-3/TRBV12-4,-,ASSLGQNAYEQY
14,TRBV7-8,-,ASSRRGGAGQETQY
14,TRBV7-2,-,ASSFSSGFSTDTQY
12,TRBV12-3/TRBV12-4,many,ASSLRTATDTQY
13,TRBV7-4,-,ASSLDSERSYEQY